Each of the 13 T cell receptor beta chains below was sequenced from the same sample in a study of T-cell reconstitution after alpha-beta-depleted transplantation in children. The library targeted TCRbeta and was prepared with unique molecular identifiers. In TCRdb, the PCR reads were re-called with MiXCR into one record per CDR3 protein. The data hold hundreds of thousands of distinct CDR3 sequences, with around a tenth observed a single time. The starting material was peripheral blood, obtained 180 days after TCRalphabeta/CD19-depleted stem cell transplant. The receptors derive from a male patient aged 2-10 years who had a stem cell transplant for chronic granulomatous disease, so the T cells may come from the graft donor.

This clonotype was recorded many times. The chain has TRBV12-3 or TRBV12-4 and TRBJ2-1; maybe TRBD1 (11 bases). CDR3 size: 20 residues. The V end was cut by 4 bases, the J end by 7 bases, with 32 bases between. CDR3 sequence reads: CASSSWDRGDRAGGPNEQFF. CDR3 sequence (DNA): TGTGCCAGCAGTTCCTGGGACAGGGGGGACAGAGCGGGAGGGCCTAATGAGCAGTTCTTC.

This clonotype was seen ten or more times. The chain combines TRBV6-1 with TRBJ1-2, with 12 bases that match TRBD1. The V segment lost 5 bases and the J segment 4 bases; nucleotides outside the gene matches: 5. Germline V CDR1 and CDR2: MNHNS, SASEGT. The CDR3 has 15 residues. The CDR3 bases are TGTGCCAGCAGTCGGGGGACAGGGGGCGTCTATGGCTACACCTTC. This translates into CASSRGTGGVYGYTF.

The table lists this clonotype with many counts. The chain is built from TRBV23-1 and TRBJ2-7; TRBD1 is a possible D gene (6 bases). TRBV23-1 is known as an ORF, though its function is uncertain. This CDR3 spans 13 amino acids. Trimming removed 8 bases at V and 0 bases at J, with 11 bases between. CDR3 region: CASVTGNSYEQYF. The CDR3 coding sequence is TGCGCCAGCGTCACAGGGAACTCCTACGAGCAGTACTTC.

This clonotype appeared many times. V and J are TRBV6-1 and TRBJ2-7; D not certain. Trimming took off 1 base at V and 3 bases at J, with 7 bases between the two ends. The CDR3 totals 13 residues. CDR1 MNHNS and CDR2 SASEGT come from the germline V gene. DNA of the CDR3: TGTGCCAGCAGTGAAGTGAGCAGCTACGAGCAGTACTTC. Translated: CASSEVSSYEQYF.

This clonotype has a count of ten or more. The chain has TRBV3-1 and TRBJ2-7, with 15 bases that match TRBD2. Germline trimming cut 0 bases from V and 4 bases from J; bases unmatched to any gene: 4. The CDR3 has 17 residues. The germline V gene has CDR1 LGHDT and CDR2 YNNKEL (reference sequence). Here the CDR3 reads CASSQEGLAGGSYEQYF. CDR3 nucleotide sequence: TGTGCCAGCAGCCAAGAGGGACTAGCGGGAGGATCTTACGAGCAGTACTTC.

This clonotype was seen many times. The chain recombines TRBV18 with TRBJ2-1; 13 positions match TRBD2. CDR1 KGHSH and CDR2 LQKENI come from the germline V gene. V trimming: 3 bases; J trimming: 4 bases; junction bases outside the gene matches: 6. This CDR3 is 17 amino acids long. The chain's CDR3 is CASSPAGLAGVYNEQFF. CDR3 in DNA: TGTGCCAGCTCACCTGCCGGACTAGCGGGAGTGTACAATGAGCAGTTCTTC.

In this sample, this clonotype turned up many times. The gene calls are TRBV7-2 and TRBJ2-3, with 10 nucleotides matching TRBD2. The CDR3 runs to 17 residues. Germline lookup yields CDR1 SGHTA and CDR2 FQGNSA. V was clipped by 4 bases and J by 5 bases; unmatched bases: 12. CDR3 nucleotide sequence: TGTGCCAGCAGCTCCGTTGGAGCGGGGGGGCCCATAGATACGCAGTATTTT. This encodes CASSSVGAGGPIDTQYF.

Many counts were recorded for this clonotype. The chain carries TRBV2 and TRBJ2-1; D gene ambiguous. The length of the CDR3 is 14 residues. CDR1 and CDR2 (germline): SNHLY, FYNNEI. V lost 4 bases, J lost 5 bases, and 12 bases lay in between. CDR3 DNA: TGTGCCAGCAGTGGTCGGATCAGCGACAATGAGCAGTTCTTC. This encodes CASSGRISDNEQFF.

This clonotype appeared many times. The rearrangement joins TRBV20-1 to TRBJ1-2; D may be TRBD1 (6 bases). Deletions cut 3 bases from V and 0 bases from J, with 17 bases between. This CDR3 is 16 amino acids long. Germline loops: CDR1 DFQATT, CDR2 SNEGSKA (reference sequence). The CDR3 region is CSARPFGTPANYGYTF. CDR3 nucleotides: TGCAGTGCTAGGCCCTTTGGGACACCCGCTAACTATGGCTACACCTTC.

J is TRBJ1-2 and V is TRBV2, with D tentatively TRBD1 (5 bases). Trimming took 7 bases from V and 4 from J, leaving 19 bases between them. Germline CDR1 SNHLY, CDR2 FYNNEI. The CDR3 totals 15 residues. CDR3 amino acids: CASNPTDAEPYGYTF. The CDR3 bases are TGTGCCAGCAATCCGACAGACGCTGAGCCCTATGGCTACACCTTC.

The table lists this clonotype with many counts. This chain uses TRBV10-2 with TRBJ2-7; D tentatively fits TRBD1 or TRBD2 (5 bases each). Per germline, CDR1 WSHSY and CDR2 SAAADI. Trimming shortened V by 4 bases and J by 2 bases, and 15 bases separated the two germline ends. The CDR3 runs to 15 residues. The CDR3 DNA sequence: TGCGCCAGCAGTGGGGACGGGGTTATCCCCTACGAGCAGTACTTC. It codes for CASSGDGVIPYEQYF.

J is TRBJ2-5 and V is TRBV7-6, with D perhaps TRBD2 (6 bases). Germline CDR1 reads SGHVS; CDR2 reads FNYEAQ. This CDR3 has 14 amino acids. Trimming shortened V by 5 bases and J by 4 bases, and 14 bases separated the two germline ends. In nucleotides, the CDR3 is TGTGCCAGCAGCCCTAGTGGGGGGAGAGAGACCCAGTACTTC. Translated, it gives CASSPSGGRETQYF.

With regard to this clonotype: A read error may explain this, as a much larger clone is one base away. The V gene is TRBV28, the J gene TRBJ2-1, with D possibly being TRBD1 (5 bases). CDR3 size: 13 residues. Germline CDR1 reads MDHEN; CDR2 reads SYDVKM. The CDR3 protein is CVSISGFRNEQFF. The CDR3 DNA sequence: TGTGTCAGCATCTCAGGGTTCCGGAATGAGCAGTTCTTC. Together with reference TRBV28 and TRBJ2-1, the CDR3 gives the full variable domain: DVKVTQSSRYLVKRTGEKVFLECVQDMDHENMFWYRQDPGLGLRLIYFSYDVKMKEKGDIPEGYSVSREKKERFSLILESASTNQTSMYLCVSISGFRNEQFFGPGTRLTVL.